A single sample is the source of the 24 T cell receptor beta chains below, sequenced in a study of cytotoxic CD8 clonotypes in ibrutinib-treated CLL. Generated by immunoSEQ multiplex PCR, the TCRdb table keeps only in-frame clones and is missing some. The sample shows tens of thousands of clones, roughly 80% of them seen only once. The source material was PBMCs, sampled after 24 months of ibrutinib treatment. The receptors shown here come from a human donor with chronic lymphocytic leukemia.

The chain couples TRBV18 to TRBJ1-1, with 9 bases aligning to TRBD1. The CDR3 covers 13 residues. V lost 3 bases to trimming and J lost 7 bases; unmatched junction nucleotides: 3. The germline gives CDR1 KGHSH, CDR2 LQKENI. CDR3 in DNA: TGTGCCAGCTCACCCGACAGGGGGATTGAAGCTTTCTTT. Translating it yields CASSPDRGIEAFF.

This chain connects TRBV30 to TRBJ1-2, with D maybe TRBD1 (5 bases). This CDR3 spans 12 amino acids. Looked up from germline, CDR1 is GTSNPN and CDR2 is SVGIG (reference sequence). The ends were cut back, 2 bases at V and 4 bases at J, with 8 bases in the middle. The CDR3 is CAWSPGGYGYTF. The DNA for the CDR3 is TGTGCCTGGAGTCCCGGGGGCTATGGCTACACCTTC.

This chain joins TRBV30 and TRBJ2-5; maybe TRBD2 (6 bases). V was pared by 5 bases and J by 4 bases, with 20 bases between. The CDR3 loop spans 15 amino acids. The germline gives CDR1 GTSNPN, CDR2 SVGIG (reference sequence). The CDR3 sequence is CAWGTGNQGGETQYF. The CDR3 nucleotides are TGTGCCTGGGGGACTGGAAACCAGGGAGGAGAGACCCAGTACTTC.

The J gene is TRBJ2-3, the V gene TRBV6-6; 11 nucleotides align to TRBD2. Per germline, CDR1 MNHNY and CDR2 SVGAGI (reference sequence). With V trimmed by 4 bases and J by 6 bases, 6 bases remained unmatched. The CDR3 covers 15 residues. The CDR3 coding sequence is TGTGCCAGCAGTTCCTATAGCGGGAGGGACGATACGCAGTATTTT. This gives the protein CASSSYSGRDDTQYF.

The chain links TRBV29-1 to TRBJ2-5; 7 bases align to TRBD1. Germline V gene lookup returns CDR1 SQVTM and CDR2 ANQGSEA. The CDR3 has 14 amino acids. V dropped 3 bases and J dropped 4; count of bases not matched to a gene: 8. In DNA form, the CDR3 reads TGCAGCGTTGACCGGACAGGATTAGGAGAGACCCAGTACTTC. Its protein is CSVDRTGLGETQYF.

This clone has just one count. V is TRBV18 and J is TRBJ2-5; a weak D match, TRBD1 (6 bases). Germline lookup yields CDR1 KGHSH and CDR2 LQKENI. The CDR3 covers 15 residues. Trimming removed 6 bases at V and 4 bases at J, with 18 bases between. The CDR3 region is CASSRGQGDLETQYF. CDR3 in DNA: TGTGCCAGCTCTCGGGGACAAGGGGACCTAGAGACCCAGTACTTC.

The chain couples TRBV10-2 to TRBJ1-1, with 12 bases lining up with TRBD1. The CDR3 covers 12 residues. Germline V gives CDR1 WSHSY, CDR2 SAAADI. With 8 bases clipped from V and 7 bases from J, the junction kept 2 bases outside the gene matches. In DNA form, the CDR3 reads TGCGCCAGCGGGGACAGGGGGCTTGAAGCTTTCTTT. Translated: CASGDRGLEAFF.

This clone was observed at least ten times. This chain connects TRBV11-2 to TRBJ2-6; D gene unclear. The CDR3 sequence is 16 residues long. The V end was cut by 6 bases, the J end by 0 bases, with 12 bases between. Germline V gene sequence: CDR1 SGHAT, CDR2 FQNNGV. The CDR3 DNA sequence: TGTGCCAGCAGTCGAATGCGGAGCTCTGGGGCCAACGTCCTGACTTTC. Translated: CASSRMRSSGANVLTF.

The chain recombines TRBV21-1 with TRBJ1-1; the tabulated D call, TRBD1, remains unverified against the DNA. TRBV21-1 corresponds to a pseudogene. There are 15 residues in the CDR3. CDR3 amino acids: CASSRQDSHNTEAFF. CDR3 DNA: TGTGCCAGCAGCAGACAGGACAGCCACAACACTGAAGCTTTCTTT.

This chain joins TRBV5-8 and TRBJ1-5; 10 nucleotides align to TRBD1. This CDR3 has 15 amino acids. V lost 0 bases and J lost 7; bases outside the gene matches: 4. The germline CDR1 and CDR2 sequences are SGHTS and YDEGEE. In DNA form, the CDR3 reads TGTGCCAGCAGCTTGGGACAGGGGGCAGGGCAGCCCCAGCATTTT. Residues: CASSLGQGAGQPQHF.

V is TRBV5-4 and J is TRBJ1-2; D unresolved. V gave up 4 bases and J gave up 5 bases, with 18 bases separating them. This CDR3 contains 15 residues. CDR1 and CDR2 (germline): SGHNT, YYREEE (reference sequence). The chain's CDR3 is CASSPRGVSNYGYTF. For the CDR3, the DNA is TGTGCCAGCAGCCCTCGGGGAGTTTCGAATTATGGCTACACCTTC.

The CDR3 DNA reads TGTGCCAGCCGCGACAGGATCTCCTACGAGCAGTACTTC. Its protein product is CASRDRISYEQYF. V is TRBV5-6 and J is TRBJ2-7; tentatively, D is TRBD1 (6 bases). This CDR3 is 13 amino acids long. Trimming took off 7 bases at V and 0 bases at J, with 11 bases between the two ends. Germline CDR1 is SGHDT and CDR2 is YYEEEE.

The chain's CDR3 is CASSLGQTSGLDEQYF. Here the CDR3 DNA reads TGCGCCAGCAGCTTGGGGCAGACTAGCGGGTTGGACGAGCAGTACTTC. V usage is TRBV5-1 and J usage is TRBJ2-7; 10 bases line up with TRBD2. There are 16 residues in the CDR3. Trimming removed 0 bases from V and 5 bases from J; junction bases left unmatched: 8. Germline CDR1 reads SGHRS; CDR2 reads YFSETQ.

The rearrangement joins TRBV14 to TRBJ1-1; no firm D call. V was cut by 3 bases and J by 6 bases, with 14 bases left in between. Germline-derived CDR1 and CDR2 are SGHDN and FVKESK. The CDR3 consists of 14 residues. This CDR3 is CASSQQPGSAEAFF. The CDR3 DNA follows: TGTGCCAGCAGCCAGCAACCGGGGTCTGCTGAAGCTTTCTTT.

The gene calls are TRBV4-2 and TRBJ1-3, with D hard to call. From germline, CDR1 is LGHNA and CDR2 YNFKEQ. V gave up 1 base and J gave up 0 bases, with 10 bases separating them. CDR3 length: 16 amino acids. The CDR3 DNA reads TGTGCCAGCAGCCAAGGTCTCTCAAGCTCTGGAAACACCATATATTTT. Translating it yields CASSQGLSSSGNTIYF.

The J gene is TRBJ2-3, the V gene TRBV19; perhaps TRBD2 as D (5 bases). V lost 6 bases to trimming and J lost 5 bases, with 15 bases between them. CDR3 length equals 14 residues. Germline V CDR1 and CDR2: LNHDA, SQIVND (reference sequence). The CDR3 spells CASRDSSFKDTQYF. The CDR3 nucleotides read TGTGCCAGTAGGGACTCCTCTTTTAAAGATACGCAGTATTTT.

Only a few counts were recorded for this clone. The chain joins TRBV6-6 to TRBJ1-2, with a tentative D call TRBD1 (6 bases). Germline V gene data show CDR1 as MNHNY and CDR2 as SVGAGI (reference sequence). V shed 9 bases and J shed 6 bases, with 20 bases lying between them. The CDR3 covers 14 residues. The CDR3 bases are TGTGCCAGTTCCTCCCGGGGGCGGAAGGATGGCTACACCTTC. It yields the protein CASSSRGRKDGYTF.

This clone appeared a few times. The chain joins TRBV11-3 to TRBJ2-1; D gene uncertain. The CDR3 runs to 13 residues. Trimming stripped 5 bases from V and 9 bases from J, with 14 bases between. Looked up from germline, CDR1 is SGHNT and CDR2 is YENEEA. In DNA, the CDR3 is TGTGCCAGCAGCGCAACACTGGAACCTGAGCAGTTCTTC. As protein: CASSATLEPEQFF.

This chain connects TRBV30 to TRBJ1-3; tentative D call: TRBD1 (5 bases). Per germline, CDR1 GTSNPN and CDR2 SVGIG (reference sequence). This CDR3 has 13 residues. Trimming shortened V by 3 bases and J by 2 bases, and 8 bases separated the two germline ends. The CDR3 coding sequence is TGTGCCTGGAGCGCGGGGCCTGGAAACACCATATATTTT. Protein product: CAWSAGPGNTIYF.

V usage is TRBV7-9 and J usage is TRBJ1-6; D is unclear. CDR1 SEHNR and CDR2 FQNEAQ come from the germline V gene (reference sequence). V lost 1 base, J lost 4 bases, and 8 bases lay in between. CDR3 length: 15 amino acids. DNA for the CDR3: TGTGCCAGCAGCTTAGGGACGGGTTATAATTCACCCCTCCACTTT. Protein: CASSLGTGYNSPLHF.

The chain has TRBV5-1 and TRBJ2-3; 12 bases agree with TRBD2. CDR3 length: 15 residues. With 0 bases clipped from V and 5 bases from J, the junction kept 1 base outside the gene matches. Germline-derived CDR1 and CDR2 are SGHRS and YFSETQ. CDR3 coding DNA: TGCGCCAGCAGCTTGGGACTAGCGGGAGTAGATACGCAGTATTTT. The encoded protein is CASSLGLAGVDTQYF.

This rearrangement joins TRBV6-5 to TRBJ1-1; a possible D gene is TRBD1 (5 bases). The CDR3 totals 15 residues. V was clipped by 0 bases and J by 2 bases, with 10 bases between them. CDR1 and CDR2 from the germline V gene are MNHEY and SVGAGI. Here the CDR3 reads CASSYSIQVNTEAFF. DNA of the CDR3: TGTGCCAGCAGTTACTCGATACAGGTTAACACTGAAGCTTTCTTT.

The rearrangement links TRBV2 to TRBJ1-3; D remains unclear. Trimming took off 3 bases at V and 2 bases at J, with 11 bases between the two ends. Germline-derived CDR1 and CDR2 are SNHLY and FYNNEI. The CDR3 loop spans 15 amino acids. Written as DNA, the CDR3 is TGTGCCAGCAGTGATGATGGGCAGACTGGAAACACCATATATTTT. Protein sequence: CASSDDGQTGNTIYF.

The chain uses TRBV19 and TRBJ2-3, with D tentatively TRBD1 (5 bases). Trimming shortened V by 1 base and J by 0 bases, and 11 bases separated the two germline ends. This CDR3 is built from 16 residues. Germline V gene sequence: CDR1 LNHDA, CDR2 SQIVND (reference sequence). The CDR3: CASSIGSRASTDTQYF. CDR3 coding DNA: TGTGCCAGTAGTATAGGGAGCAGGGCTAGCACAGATACGCAGTATTTT.